The clone carrying this TCR beta chain is deemed medium-sized (0.01 to 0.1%). What it binds is not known. This sample is part of a study of metastatic and nonmetastatic thyroid tumors. Study-wide background: Malignant thyroid and benign thyroid patients provided blood and tumor or nodule tissue whose repertoires were compared.

Regarding the study as a whole: Malignant thyroid tumors reportedly had TCR beta diversity that was significantly higher than in benign nodules, in blood and tumor.

Not a single patient had been given any form of treatment at any point before undergoing thyroid surgery. The CDR3 runs to 14 residues. The germline gives CDR1 LNHDA, CDR2 SQIVND (reference sequence). Trimming removed 5 bases from V and 4 bases from J; junction bases left unmatched: 4. Per the original data handling: The distant-metastasis classifier for papillary thyroid cancer was built from CDR3 differences across clinicopathological groups. TCRdb re-analyzed the PCR reads through MiXCR. TCRdb assigned the V and J calls; the authors' analysis was not used. Of roughly 42,000 clones listed, 18% are singletons.

This chain joins TRBV19 and TRBJ2-2; 7 bases are shared with TRBD1. The sequenced sample was tumor tissue. The TCR comes from a female donor with papillary thyroid cancer or a benign thyroid nodule (not recorded which). Some clones in this sample may be carry-over from other donors' samples. CDR3 in DNA: TGTGCCAGTAGTGGGAGACAGGGCACCGGGGAGCTGTTTTTT. Protein: CASSGRQGTGELFF.